Below, 28 T cell receptor beta chains from the same sample are listed, as sequenced in a study of blood T cells in healthy people across ages. PCR was performed a second time for 7 to 11 cycles using a sample-barcoded 5' primer and a J-beta primer mix. TCRdb re-derived calls from the 5' RACE reads in MiXCR, one entry per CDR3 protein. The table records over 1,500,000 distinct CDR3 sequences, just under 50% of them present only once. What was sequenced was blood. The receptors shown here come from a woman between 40 and 55 years old in good health.

The count of this clonotype is one. A much larger clone is a single base away; this may be a read error. The genes are TRBV13 and TRBJ2-7, with 9 bases lining up with TRBD1. The CDR3 has 16 residues. Germline lookup yields CDR1 PRHDT and CDR2 FYEKMQ (reference sequence). V was clipped by 4 bases and J by 2 bases; unmatched bases: 9. The CDR3 spells CASSSSGTGSPYEQYF. CDR3 bases: TGTGCCAGCAGCTCCTCCGGGACAGGGAGCCCCTACGAGCAGTACTTC.

The chain joins TRBV20-1 to TRBJ2-1, with unresolved D. Germline assignment: CDR1 DFQATT and CDR2 SNEGSKA (reference sequence). There are 10 residues in the CDR3. Trimming left V 4 bases short and J 11 bases short, with 9 bases between. The CDR3 bases are TGCAGTGCTATCTACCAGCAGCAGTTCTTC. As protein: CSAIYQQQFF.

J is TRBJ2-7 and V is TRBV9, with D possibly being TRBD2 (7 bases). Trimming removed 0 bases at V and 10 bases at J, with 26 bases between. CDR1 is SGDLS, CDR2 YYNGEE, per germline. CDR3 length: 17 amino acids. CDR3: CASSVGLGGATKEIQYF. For the CDR3, the DNA is TGTGCCAGCAGCGTAGGGTTGGGGGGGGCTACTAAAGAGATCCAGTACTTC.

The V call is TRBV18, the J call TRBJ2-7; 9 bases line up with TRBD2. CDR3 length: 16 amino acids. V lost 2 bases, J lost 2 bases, and 7 bases stayed unmatched. Germline CDR1 is KGHSH and CDR2 is LQKENI. CDR3 residues: CASSPYGASGTYEQYF. CDR3 coding DNA: TGTGCCAGCTCACCATACGGCGCTAGCGGGACCTACGAGCAGTACTTC.

The chain couples TRBV18 to TRBJ1-1, with D perhaps matching TRBD1 (5 bases). This CDR3 is 18 amino acids long. Per the germline V gene, CDR1 is KGHSH and CDR2 is LQKENI. V lost 4 bases to trimming and J lost 1 base, with 22 bases between them. In nucleotides, the CDR3 is TGTGCCAGCTCACTCTCCGGGGCGGGGCGGCGACCGAACACTGAAGCTTTCTTT. The encoded protein is CASSLSGAGRRPNTEAFF.

This clonotype has a handful of counts. The chain has TRBV5-6 and TRBJ2-3, with 13 bases lining up with TRBD2. Trimming took 3 bases from V and 0 from J; bases not matched to a gene: 7. The germline CDR1 and CDR2 sequences are SGHDT and YYEEEE. There are 18 residues in the CDR3. CDR3 region: CASSSGTSGETSTDTQYF. DNA of the CDR3: TGTGCCAGCAGCTCCGGGACTAGCGGGGAAACTAGCACAGATACGCAGTATTTT.

This clonotype occurred many times. This sequence joins TRBV29-1 and TRBJ2-1; TRBD2 agrees at 9 bases. The CDR3 consists of 14 residues. Germline assignment: CDR1 SQVTM and CDR2 ANQGSEA. With 1 base clipped from V and 9 bases from J, the junction kept 7 bases outside the gene matches. This CDR3 reads CSVEVAAGGGEQFF. For the CDR3, the DNA is TGCAGCGTTGAAGTCGCAGCGGGGGGAGGTGAGCAGTTCTTC.

The J gene is TRBJ2-7, the V gene TRBV20-1; TRBD2 might be the D (6 bases). CDR1 is DFQATT, CDR2 SNEGSKA, per germline (reference sequence). The CDR3 spans 15 residues. Trimming cost V 2 bases and J 2 bases, with 16 bases left between them. The CDR3 region has the DNA TGCAGTGCTAGATCCGGGACCGGCGGGGCCTACGAGCAGTACTTC. This sequence encodes CSARSGTGGAYEQYF.

J is TRBJ2-3 and V is TRBV27; no firm D call. CDR3 length: 13 amino acids. The V gene's germline CDR1 is MNHEY and CDR2 SMNVEV (reference sequence). Between the trimmed V and J ends, which lost 8 bases and 6 bases, there was a span of 15 bases. The CDR3 protein is CASGIISEDTQYF. The CDR3 coding sequence is TGTGCCAGCGGTATAATCTCGGAGGATACGCAGTATTTT.

This clonotype showed up just a few times. This chain links TRBV29-1 with TRBJ1-1, with 9 bases lining up with TRBD1. Unmatched junction bases numbered 7, after V lost 6 bases and J lost 5 bases. Looked up from germline, CDR1 is SQVTM and CDR2 is ANQGSEA. CDR3 length equals 13 residues. The CDR3 bases are TGCAGCGTGTCAACGGACAGGGGAACTGAAGCTTTCTTT. As protein: CSVSTDRGTEAFF.

The chain carries TRBV27 and TRBJ2-3, with a weak D call TRBD2 (5 bases). This CDR3 region has 18 residues. Trimming took off 5 bases at V and 0 bases at J, with 21 bases between the two ends. Germline CDR1 is MNHEY and CDR2 is SMNVEV (reference sequence). CDR3 bases: TGTGCCAGCAGTCCCCTGCGGGCGGCACCTACTAGCACAGATACGCAGTATTTT. It yields the protein CASSPLRAAPTSTDTQYF.

The rearrangement uses TRBV6-5 and TRBJ1-6; no clear D gene. The germline V gene encodes CDR1 MNHEY and CDR2 SVGAGI. The ends were cut back, 2 bases at V and 10 bases at J, with 12 bases in the middle. The CDR3 sequence is 14 residues long. The CDR3 spells CASSYGVSPSPLHF. For the CDR3, the DNA is TGTGCCAGCAGTTACGGGGTCTCACCCTCACCCCTCCACTTT.

The chain carries TRBV4-2 and TRBJ2-7; possible D gene TRBD1, 7 bases. Trimming took off 0 bases at V and 6 bases at J, with 15 bases between the two ends. Germline-derived CDR1 and CDR2 are LGHNA and YNFKEQ. The CDR3 sequence is 15 residues long. As DNA, the CDR3 is TGTGCCAGCAGCCAAGATCTCCAGGGGGGCTGCGAGCAGTACTTC. Residues: CASSQDLQGGCEQYF.

The CDR3: CSATLFGANVLTF. DNA of the CDR3: TGCAGTGCTACCCTCTTTGGGGCCAACGTCCTGACTTTC. The chain joins TRBV20-1 to TRBJ2-6, with unresolved D. The ends were cut back, 4 bases at V and 3 bases at J, with 7 bases in the middle. CDR1 is DFQATT, CDR2 SNEGSKA, per germline (reference sequence). This CDR3 has 13 amino acids.

V usage is TRBV20-1 and J usage is TRBJ1-1; 7 nucleotides agree with TRBD1. The CDR3 loop spans 15 amino acids. The V gene's germline CDR1 is DFQATT and CDR2 SNEGSKA (reference sequence). The J segment lost 0 bases and the V segment lost 2 bases, leaving 6 bases of the junction unmatched. The CDR3 coding sequence is TGCAGTGCTAGACAGGGGACAGCTATGAACACTGAAGCTTTCTTT. Translated, it gives CSARQGTAMNTEAFF.

This clonotype was recorded a few times. This chain joins TRBV7-9 and TRBJ1-2; D gene unclear. CDR1 SEHNR and CDR2 FQNEAQ come from the germline V gene (reference sequence). The CDR3 spans 15 residues. V dropped 2 bases and J dropped 5 bases, with 15 bases sitting between them. The chain's CDR3 is CASSLNIEPKYGYTF. In DNA form, the CDR3 reads TGTGCCAGCAGCTTAAATATCGAACCGAAATATGGCTACACCTTC.

The J gene is TRBJ2-1, the V gene TRBV3-1, with 11 bases matching TRBD2. Germline assignment: CDR1 LGHDT and CDR2 YNNKEL (reference sequence). The CDR3 contains 20 residues. Trimming took 1 base from V and 1 from J; bases not matched to a gene: 12. Here the CDR3 DNA reads TGTGCCAGCAGCCAAGTGATACCTAAACCTAGCGGGGGGTCCTACAATGAGCAGTTCTTC. Protein sequence: CASSQVIPKPSGGSYNEQFF.

This clonotype was observed a handful of times. V gene TRBV6-5 combines with J gene TRBJ2-3, with D perhaps matching TRBD2 (6 bases). Germline CDR1 is MNHEY and CDR2 is SVGAGI. The CDR3 totals 13 residues. V lost 6 bases to trimming and J lost 7 bases, with 14 bases between them. DNA of the CDR3: TGTGCCAGCAGAAACTTGGGGGGTTATACGCAGTATTTT. This gives the protein CASRNLGGYTQYF.

The table lists this clonotype with a few counts. The V and J genes are TRBV29-1 and TRBJ2-1, with D perhaps matching TRBD1 (6 bases). The CDR3 has 16 amino acids. Trimming stripped 6 bases from V and 0 bases from J, with 18 bases between. Germline CDR1 and CDR2: SQVTM and ANQGSEA. CDR3 nucleotides: TGCAGCGTGCCACAGGGAATTCAGGGCTCCTACAATGAGCAGTTCTTC. Amino acids: CSVPQGIQGSYNEQFF.

This chain uses TRBV10-3 with TRBJ2-5, with D maybe TRBD1 (5 bases). The CDR3 spans 12 residues. V gave up 7 bases and J gave up 11 bases, with 17 bases separating them. CDR1 and CDR2 (germline): ENHRY, SYGVKD. The DNA of the CDR3 is TGTGCCATCAAAGGGGTGGCCTACAAGCAGTACTTC. Protein: CAIKGVAYKQYF.

The DNA for the CDR3 is TGCAGTGCTAGAGATACCCTGAGGGGGGGGAGCAATGAGCAGTTCTTC. Translated: CSARDTLRGGSNEQFF. J is TRBJ2-1 and V is TRBV20-1; weak D call: TRBD2 (7 bases). The V end lost 0 bases, the J end lost 6 bases, and 18 bases lay between the germline ends. Germline CDR1 and CDR2: DFQATT and SNEGSKA (reference sequence). CDR3 length: 16 residues.

The rearrangement joins TRBV6-5 to TRBJ1-5; 7 positions agree with TRBD1. Germline CDR1 is MNHEY and CDR2 is SVGAGI. Trimming cost V 6 bases and J 1 base; bases outside gene matches: 3. This CDR3 is 14 amino acids long. CDR3 protein: CASRLQGSNQPQHF. DNA for the CDR3: TGTGCCAGCAGATTACAGGGGAGCAATCAGCCCCAGCATTTT.

The rearrangement links TRBV27 to TRBJ2-7, with TRBD1 matching over 10 bases. The CDR3 length is 16 residues. V trimming: 3 bases; J trimming: 5 bases; junction bases outside the gene matches: 10. Germline lookup yields CDR1 MNHEY and CDR2 SMNVEV (reference sequence). The CDR3 is CASSFFGTGALNEQYF. Here the CDR3 DNA reads TGTGCCAGCAGTTTCTTCGGGACAGGGGCTCTAAACGAGCAGTACTTC.

The CDR3 coding sequence is TGTGCCAGCAGTTGGGACAACGAAAAACTGTTTTTT. Its translation: CASSWDNEKLFF. The gene calls are TRBV7-9 and TRBJ1-4; D is possibly TRBD1 (6 bases). Germline values: CDR1 SEHNR, CDR2 FQNEAQ (reference sequence). Trimming left V 6 bases short and J 8 bases short, with 10 bases between. The CDR3 contains 12 residues.

This clonotype was seen only a few times. The V gene is TRBV6-2 or TRBV6-3, the J gene TRBJ2-7; D is unclear. This CDR3 has 10 amino acids. The germline CDR1 and CDR2 sequences are MNHEY and SVGEGT. The V end lost 8 bases, the J end lost 6 bases, and 8 bases lay between the germline ends. DNA for the CDR3: TGTGCCAGCGCCTCCGGCGAGCAGTACTTC. It specifies CASASGEQYF.

This sequence joins TRBV7-9 and TRBJ1-1; D remains ambiguous. The germline CDR1 and CDR2 sequences are SEHNR and FQNEAQ (reference sequence). Trimming removed 3 bases at V and 12 bases at J, with 11 bases between. The CDR3 totals 11 residues. The CDR3 is CASSFSGLSFF. CDR3 coding DNA: TGTGCCAGCAGCTTTTCCGGGTTATCTTTCTTT.

There are a few counts of this clonotype. The rearrangement uses TRBV6-2 or TRBV6-3 and TRBJ2-1; D assignment may be TRBD1 or TRBD2 (6 bases each). Germline CDR1 is MNHEY and CDR2 is SVGEGT. The ends were cut back, 9 bases at V and 6 bases at J, with 15 bases in the middle. The CDR3 consists of 13 residues. CDR3 amino acids: CARGAGTFNEQFF. CDR3 coding DNA: TGTGCCAGGGGGGCGGGGACCTTCAATGAGCAGTTCTTC.

This clonotype appeared a single time. The chain links TRBV24-1 to TRBJ2-2, with 7 nucleotides matching TRBD2. With V trimmed by 4 bases and J by 5 bases, 6 bases remained unmatched. Germline CDR1 KGHDR, CDR2 SFDVKD. The CDR3 loop spans 15 amino acids. The CDR3 DNA reads TGTGCCACCAGTGAGGGGCAGGGAGGGACCGGGGAGCTGTTTTTT. Translated, it gives CATSEGQGGTGELFF.